What follows are 8 T cell receptor beta chains derived from one specimen sequenced in a study of blood T cell repertoires in COVID-19. Assay used: immunoSEQ multiplex PCR; TCRdb lists only in-frame clones, some missing. The data hold under 200,000 clones, with 65% to 90% observed a single time. The material sequenced was peripheral blood. These receptors came from a human donor in a cohort sampled during active COVID-19.

The chain employs TRBV6-4 and TRBJ2-7; 10 positions match TRBD1. The CDR3 loop spans 14 amino acids. CDR1 MRHNA and CDR2 SNTAGT come from the germline V gene. Trimming took 6 bases from V and 2 from J; bases not matched to a gene: 4. This chain's CDR3 is CASSPTGGPYEQYF. CDR3 sequence (DNA): TGTGCCAGCAGCCCGACAGGGGGCCCCTACGAGCAGTACTTC.

Worth noting for this clone: Other DNA sequences in this specimen translate into the identical CDR3. The gene calls are TRBV12-3 or TRBV12-4 and TRBJ2-3; D perhaps matches TRBD2 (6 bases). This CDR3 comprises 12 residues. Trimming stripped 3 bases from V and 5 bases from J, with 6 bases between. CDR3 DNA: TGTGCCAGCAGTTTGGGGGGAGATACGCAGTATTTT. This sequence encodes CASSLGGDTQYF.

In this sample, this clone turned up a few times. V and J are TRBV6-5 and TRBJ1-2; 7 bases agree with TRBD1. The CDR3 contains 14 residues. CDR1 and CDR2 from the germline V gene are MNHEY and SVGAGI. Germline trimming cut 5 bases from V and 2 bases from J; bases unmatched to any gene: 5. This CDR3 reads CASSRRTGNYGYTF. The CDR3 DNA follows: TGTGCCAGCAGTAGGAGGACAGGCAACTATGGCTACACCTTC.

The chain uses TRBV7-8 and TRBJ2-7, with unresolved D. V lost 4 bases, J lost 3 bases, and 19 bases lay in between. The CDR3 runs 16 residues. Germline values: CDR1 SGHVS, CDR2 FQNEAQ. The CDR3 sequence is CASSSTLPQVVYEQYF. The CDR3 DNA reads TGTGCCAGCAGCTCGACCCTCCCGCAGGTGGTCTACGAGCAGTACTTC.

CDR3 in DNA: TGTGCCAGCAGTGGGACAGACAATTCACCCCTCCACTTT. It encodes CASSGTDNSPLHF. The chain recombines TRBV12-3 or TRBV12-4 with TRBJ1-6; 7 nucleotides align to TRBD1. V lost 5 bases, J lost 7 bases, and 2 bases stayed unmatched. The CDR3 has 13 residues.

This chain connects TRBV10-2 to TRBJ2-3; TRBD2 matches 12 bases. Germline assignment: CDR1 WSHSY and CDR2 SAAADI. The CDR3 is 15 residues long. Germline trimming cut 5 bases from V and 0 bases from J; bases unmatched to any gene: 0. CDR3 coding DNA: TGCGCCAGCAGTCTAGCGGGAGGGAGCACAGATACGCAGTATTTT. Its translation is CASSLAGGSTDTQYF.

V gene TRBV4-3 combines with J gene TRBJ2-7; TRBD1 matches at 8 bases. V lost 1 base to trimming and J lost 6 bases; unmatched junction nucleotides: 5. Germline CDR1 reads LGHNA; CDR2 reads YSLEER. CDR3 length: 14 amino acids. CDR3 protein: CASSQGTGTGEQYF. CDR3 bases: TGCGCCAGCAGCCAAGGGACAGGGACTGGCGAGCAGTACTTC.

This clone was counted only a few times. The chain is built from TRBV5-1 and TRBJ1-6, with 10 bases lining up with TRBD1. The CDR3 covers 17 residues. The ends lost 4 bases at V and 0 bases at J; junction bases unmatched: 4. The germline gives CDR1 SGHRS, CDR2 YFSETQ. The CDR3 nucleotides are TGCGCCAGCAGCCTCTGGACAGGGGGCTCCTATAATTCACCCCTCCACTTT. It translates to CASSLWTGGSYNSPLHF.